This paragraph covers one TCR beta chain sequence. The data derive from a study of cytomegalovirus exposure and HLA in healthy donors. The study ran its PCR with 60 Vbeta and 13 Jbeta primers. Sequenced by immunoSEQ multiplex PCR; TCRdb stores in-frame clones only, minus some. The sample yields roughly 130,000 clones, around 74% seen once. The CDR3 contains 15 residues. V gave up 0 bases and J gave up 0 bases, with 9 bases separating them. Per germline, CDR1 SGHDT and CDR2 YYEEEE. The TCR sequence derives from a man aged 35-49 years in good health and CMV-seropositive. Sequencing was carried out using PBMCs. The J gene is TRBJ1-1, the V gene TRBV5-6; unclear D gene. CDR3 coding DNA: TGTGCCAGCAGCTTGGTACCGGGAATGAACACTGAAGCTTTCTTT. As protein: CASSLVPGMNTEAFF.